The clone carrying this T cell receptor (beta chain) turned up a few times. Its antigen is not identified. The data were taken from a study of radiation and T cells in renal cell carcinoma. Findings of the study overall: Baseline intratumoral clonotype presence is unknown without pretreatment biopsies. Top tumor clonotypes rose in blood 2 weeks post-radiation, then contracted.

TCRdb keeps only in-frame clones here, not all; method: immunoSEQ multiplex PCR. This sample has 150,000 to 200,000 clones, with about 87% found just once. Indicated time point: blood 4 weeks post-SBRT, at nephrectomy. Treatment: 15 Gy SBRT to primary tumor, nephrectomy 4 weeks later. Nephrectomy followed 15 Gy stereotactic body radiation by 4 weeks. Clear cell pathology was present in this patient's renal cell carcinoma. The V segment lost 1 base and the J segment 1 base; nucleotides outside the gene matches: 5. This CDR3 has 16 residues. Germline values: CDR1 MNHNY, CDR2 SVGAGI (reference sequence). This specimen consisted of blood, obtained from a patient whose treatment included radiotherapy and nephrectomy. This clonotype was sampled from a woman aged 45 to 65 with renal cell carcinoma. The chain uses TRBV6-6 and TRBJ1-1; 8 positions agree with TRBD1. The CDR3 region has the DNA TGTGCCAGCAGTTACTTGCAGGGGGCCCCGAACACTGAAGCTTTCTTT. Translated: CASSYLQGAPNTEAFF.